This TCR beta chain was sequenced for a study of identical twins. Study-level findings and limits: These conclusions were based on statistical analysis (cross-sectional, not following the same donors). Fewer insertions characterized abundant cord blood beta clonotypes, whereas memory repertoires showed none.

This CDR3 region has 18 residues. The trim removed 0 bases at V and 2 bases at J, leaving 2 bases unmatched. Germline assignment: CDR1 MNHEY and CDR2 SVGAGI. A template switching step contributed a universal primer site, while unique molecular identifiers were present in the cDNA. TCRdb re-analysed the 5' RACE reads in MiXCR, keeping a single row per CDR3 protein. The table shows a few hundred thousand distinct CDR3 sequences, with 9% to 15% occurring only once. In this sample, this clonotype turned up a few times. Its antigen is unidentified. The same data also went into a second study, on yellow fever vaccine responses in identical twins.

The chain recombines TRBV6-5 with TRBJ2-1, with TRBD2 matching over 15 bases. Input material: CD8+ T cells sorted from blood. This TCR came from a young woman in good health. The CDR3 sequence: CASSYSGTSGGPYNEQFF. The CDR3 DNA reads TGTGCCAGCAGTTACTCGGGGACTAGCGGGGGGCCCTACAATGAGCAGTTCTTC.